The clone carrying this TCR beta chain was counted a few times. Its antigen is currently unknown. RNA transcripts yielded amplified TCR beta CDR3 regions. A first-round RT-PCR of the TCR CDR3 used the HTBI primer set. MiXCR, applied by TCRdb to the multiplex PCR reads, yields one record per CDR3 protein. The sample has under 700,000 distinct CDR3 sequences, around 45% seen once; the top ten hold roughly 8.2%. Investigators excluded patients with uncontrolled infection, other autoimmune disease, pregnancy or lactation. The sample is drawn from a study of T cells in Graves' hyperthyroidism and ophthalmopathy. Study-level findings and limits: A 13 V-J model separated ophthalmopathy from stable hyperthyroidism.

The CDR3 is 14 residues long. Germline loops: CDR1 SGHDT, CDR2 YYEEEE. V shed 1 base and J 5 bases; nucleotides not matched to a gene: 3. Sequencing was carried out using peripheral blood or thyroid tissue (not recorded which). The rearrangement links TRBV5-6 to TRBJ1-1, with TRBD1 matching over 9 bases. This sequence was found in a young woman with Graves' hyperthyroidism. The DNA for the CDR3 is TGTGCCAGCAGCTTGTCAGGGACAGGGACTGAAGCTTTCTTT. The encoded protein is CASSLSGTGTEAFF. The variable domain in full, completed from reference TRBV5-6 and TRBJ1-1, reads DAGVTQSPTHLIKTRGQQVTLRCSPKSGHDTVSWYQQALGQGPQFIFQYYEEEERQRGNFPDRFSGHQFPNYSSELNVNALLLGDSALYLCASSLSGTGTEAFFGQGTRLTVV.